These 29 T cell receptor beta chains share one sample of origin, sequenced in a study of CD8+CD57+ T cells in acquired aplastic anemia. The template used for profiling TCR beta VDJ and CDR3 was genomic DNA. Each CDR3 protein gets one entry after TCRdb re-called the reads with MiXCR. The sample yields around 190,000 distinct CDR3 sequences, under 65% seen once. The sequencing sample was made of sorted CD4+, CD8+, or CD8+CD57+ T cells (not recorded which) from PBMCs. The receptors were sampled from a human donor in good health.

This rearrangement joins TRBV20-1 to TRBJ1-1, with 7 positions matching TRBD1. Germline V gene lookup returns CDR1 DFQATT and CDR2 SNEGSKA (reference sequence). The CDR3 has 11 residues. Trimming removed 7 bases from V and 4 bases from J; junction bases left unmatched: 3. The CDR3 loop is CSVWTGTEAFF. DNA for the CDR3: TGCAGTGTTTGGACAGGCACTGAAGCTTTCTTT.

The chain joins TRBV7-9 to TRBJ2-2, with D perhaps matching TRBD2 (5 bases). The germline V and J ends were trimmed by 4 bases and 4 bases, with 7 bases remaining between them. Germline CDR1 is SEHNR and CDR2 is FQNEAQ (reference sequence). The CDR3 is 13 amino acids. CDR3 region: CASSYRGTGELFF. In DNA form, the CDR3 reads TGTGCCAGCAGCTACCGGGGCACCGGGGAGCTGTTTTTT.

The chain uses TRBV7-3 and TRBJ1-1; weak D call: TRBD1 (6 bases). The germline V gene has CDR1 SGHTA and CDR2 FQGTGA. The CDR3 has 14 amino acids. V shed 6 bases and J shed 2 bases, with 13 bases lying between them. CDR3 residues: CASRRTVTNTEAFF. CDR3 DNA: TGTGCCAGCAGACGGACAGTCACAAACACTGAAGCTTTCTTT.

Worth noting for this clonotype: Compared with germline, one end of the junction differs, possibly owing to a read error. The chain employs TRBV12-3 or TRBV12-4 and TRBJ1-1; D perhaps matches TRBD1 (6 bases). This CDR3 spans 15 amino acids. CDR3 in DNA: TGTGCAAGCAACCCCGGACAGATTGGCGGCACTGAAGCTTTCTTT. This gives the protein CASNPGQIGGTEAFF.

The CDR3 coding sequence is TGTGCCAGTGGGGCAGGGAGGGGTCAGCCCCAGCATTTT. Protein product: CASGAGRGQPQHF. The gene calls are TRBV5-6 and TRBJ1-5, with a possible D match to TRBD1 (5 bases). The germline CDR1 and CDR2 sequences are SGHDT and YYEEEE. This CDR3 contains 13 residues. The ends were cut back, 8 bases at V and 6 bases at J, with 15 bases in the middle.

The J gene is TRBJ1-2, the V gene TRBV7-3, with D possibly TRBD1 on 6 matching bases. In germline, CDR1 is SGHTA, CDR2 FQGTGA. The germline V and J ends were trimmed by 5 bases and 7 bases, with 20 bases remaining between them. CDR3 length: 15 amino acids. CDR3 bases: TGTGCCAGCAGCCCTTCAGGTTGGGGGGCAGCTGGCTACACCTTC. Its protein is CASSPSGWGAAGYTF.

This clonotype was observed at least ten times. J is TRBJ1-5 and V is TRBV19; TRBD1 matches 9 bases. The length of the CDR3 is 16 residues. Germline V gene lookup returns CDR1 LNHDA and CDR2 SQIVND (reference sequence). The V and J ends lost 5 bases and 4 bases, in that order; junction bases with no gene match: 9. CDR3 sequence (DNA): TGTGCCAGTAGTCATCCGGGACAGGGATTGAATCAGCCCCAGCATTTT. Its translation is CASSHPGQGLNQPQHF.

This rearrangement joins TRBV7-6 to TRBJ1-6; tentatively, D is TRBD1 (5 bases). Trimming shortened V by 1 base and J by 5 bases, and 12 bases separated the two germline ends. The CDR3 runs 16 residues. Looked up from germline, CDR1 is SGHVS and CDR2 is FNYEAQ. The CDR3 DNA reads TGTGCCAGCAGCTTAGAAGGGCAGGGCCATAATTCACCCCTCCACTTT. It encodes CASSLEGQGHNSPLHF.

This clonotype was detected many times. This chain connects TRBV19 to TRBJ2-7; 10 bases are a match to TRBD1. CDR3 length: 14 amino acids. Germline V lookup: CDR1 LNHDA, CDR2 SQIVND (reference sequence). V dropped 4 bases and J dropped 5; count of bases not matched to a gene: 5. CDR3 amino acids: CASSRGQGKDEQYF. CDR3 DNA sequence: TGTGCCAGTAGTAGGGGACAGGGGAAGGACGAGCAGTACTTC.

The CDR3 is CASSSAGEFREQFF. The CDR3, as DNA: TGTGCCAGCAGTTCAGCGGGAGAATTTCGTGAGCAGTTCTTC. This chain connects TRBV6-5 to TRBJ2-1; TRBD2 matches 8 bases. The CDR3 has 14 residues. CDR1 and CDR2 from the germline V gene are MNHEY and SVGAGI. J gave up 9 bases and V 4 bases, and 8 bases lay outside the gene matches.

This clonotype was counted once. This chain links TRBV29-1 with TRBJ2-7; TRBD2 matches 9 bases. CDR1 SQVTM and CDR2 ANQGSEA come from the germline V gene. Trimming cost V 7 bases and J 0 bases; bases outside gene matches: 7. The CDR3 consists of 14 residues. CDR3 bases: TGCAGCGCCCTTGGACTAGCGAGCTCCTACGAGCAGTACTTC. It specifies CSALGLASSYEQYF.

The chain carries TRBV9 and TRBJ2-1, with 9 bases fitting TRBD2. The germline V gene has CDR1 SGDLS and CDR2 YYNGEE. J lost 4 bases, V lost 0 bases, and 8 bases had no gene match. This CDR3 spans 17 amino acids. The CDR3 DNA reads TGTGCCAGCAGCGTAGGAGAGCGGGGGGTAGGATACAATGAGCAGTTCTTC. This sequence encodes CASSVGERGVGYNEQFF.

Written as DNA, the CDR3 is TGTGCCATCAGTGAGTCTCAGGGGCTTGGAAACACCATATATTTT. It translates to CAISESQGLGNTIYF. This chain joins TRBV10-3 and TRBJ1-3, with a possible D match to TRBD1 (6 bases). CDR1 is ENHRY, CDR2 SYGVKD, per germline. The V end lost 0 bases, the J end lost 3 bases, and 9 bases lay between the germline ends. The CDR3 covers 15 residues.

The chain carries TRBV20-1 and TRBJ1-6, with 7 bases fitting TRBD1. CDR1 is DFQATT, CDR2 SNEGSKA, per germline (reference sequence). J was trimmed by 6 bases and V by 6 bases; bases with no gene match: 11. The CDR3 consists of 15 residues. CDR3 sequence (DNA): TGCAGTGCCAGCAGCTCCGACAGGGTTAATTCACCCCTCCACTTT. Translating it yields CSASSSDRVNSPLHF.

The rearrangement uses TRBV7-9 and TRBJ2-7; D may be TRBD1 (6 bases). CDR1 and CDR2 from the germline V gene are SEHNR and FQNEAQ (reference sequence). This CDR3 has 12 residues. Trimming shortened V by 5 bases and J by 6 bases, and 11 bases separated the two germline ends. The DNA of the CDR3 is TGTGCCAGCAGCGGGCAGGGGTCCGAGCAGTACTTC. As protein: CASSGQGSEQYF.

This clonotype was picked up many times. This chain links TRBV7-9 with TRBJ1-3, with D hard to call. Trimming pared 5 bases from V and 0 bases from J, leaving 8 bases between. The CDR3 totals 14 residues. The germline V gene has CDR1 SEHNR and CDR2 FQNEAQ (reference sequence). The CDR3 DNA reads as TGTGCCAGCAGCCCTTTCTACTCTGGAAACACCATATATTTT. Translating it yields CASSPFYSGNTIYF.

As DNA, the CDR3 is TGTGCCAGCAGCTGGACGGATCTAGCCAACACAGATACGCAGTATTTT. This codes for CASSWTDLANTDTQYF. This chain links TRBV7-9 with TRBJ2-3, with D possibly being TRBD2 (5 bases). The germline CDR1 and CDR2 sequences are SEHNR and FQNEAQ (reference sequence). CDR3 length: 16 amino acids. V lost 4 bases and J 2 bases, leaving 16 bases between the germline ends.

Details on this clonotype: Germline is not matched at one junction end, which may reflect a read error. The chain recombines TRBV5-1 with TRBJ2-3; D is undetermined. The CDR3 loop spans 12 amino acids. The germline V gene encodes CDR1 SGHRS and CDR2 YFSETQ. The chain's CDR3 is CASSQSADTQYF. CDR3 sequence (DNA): TGTGCCAGCAGCCAATCGGCAGATACGCAGTATTTT.

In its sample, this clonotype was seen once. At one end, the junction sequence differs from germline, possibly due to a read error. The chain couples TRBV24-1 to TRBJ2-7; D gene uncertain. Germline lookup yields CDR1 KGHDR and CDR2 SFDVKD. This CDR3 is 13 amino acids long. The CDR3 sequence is CATSDLASLEQHF. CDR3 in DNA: TGTGCCACCAGTGATTTGGCTTCCCTCGAGCAGCACTTC.

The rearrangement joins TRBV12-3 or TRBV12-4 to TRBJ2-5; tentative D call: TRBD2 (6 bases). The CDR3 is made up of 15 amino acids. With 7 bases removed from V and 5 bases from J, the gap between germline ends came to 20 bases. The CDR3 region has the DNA TGTGCCAGCAAACCCGGGGGAACTGAGCTCGAGACCCAGTACTTC. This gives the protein CASKPGGTELETQYF.

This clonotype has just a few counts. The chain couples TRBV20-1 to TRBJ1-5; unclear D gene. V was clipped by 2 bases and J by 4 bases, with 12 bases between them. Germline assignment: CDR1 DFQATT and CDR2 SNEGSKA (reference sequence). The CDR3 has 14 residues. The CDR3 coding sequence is TGCAGTGCTAGATTTCCAGAACCTAATCAGCCCCAGCATTTT. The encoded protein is CSARFPEPNQPQHF.

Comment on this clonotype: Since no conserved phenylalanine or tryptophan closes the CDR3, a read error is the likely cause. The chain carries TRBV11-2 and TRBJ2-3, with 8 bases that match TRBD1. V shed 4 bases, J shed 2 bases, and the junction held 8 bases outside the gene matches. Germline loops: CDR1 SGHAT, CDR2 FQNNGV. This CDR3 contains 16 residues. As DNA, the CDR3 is TGTGCCAGCAGCTCTGTGACAGGGGCCTACACAGATACGCAGTATCCT. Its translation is CASSSVTGAYTDTQYP.

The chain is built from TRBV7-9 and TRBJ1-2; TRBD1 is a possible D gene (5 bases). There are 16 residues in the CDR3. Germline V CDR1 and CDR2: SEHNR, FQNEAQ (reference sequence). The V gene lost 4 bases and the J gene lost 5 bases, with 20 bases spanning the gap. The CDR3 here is CASSSTGTGNGYGYTF. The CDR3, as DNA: TGTGCCAGCAGCTCAACCGGGACGGGGAACGGGTATGGCTACACCTTC. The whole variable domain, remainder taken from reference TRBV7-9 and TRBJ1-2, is DTGVSQNPRHKITKRGQNVTFRCDPISEHNRLYWYRQTLGQGPEFLTYFQNEAQLEKSRLLSDRFSAERPKGSFSTLEIQRTEQGDSAMYLCASSSTGTGNGYGYTFGSGTRLTVV.

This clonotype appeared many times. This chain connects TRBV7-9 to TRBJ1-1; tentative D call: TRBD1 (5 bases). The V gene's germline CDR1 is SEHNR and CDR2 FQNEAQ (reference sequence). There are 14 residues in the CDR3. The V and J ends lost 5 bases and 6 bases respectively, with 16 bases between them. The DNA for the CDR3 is TGTGCCAGCAGCCCGGGGGGAGGGTGGTCTGAAGCTTTCTTT. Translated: CASSPGGGWSEAFF.

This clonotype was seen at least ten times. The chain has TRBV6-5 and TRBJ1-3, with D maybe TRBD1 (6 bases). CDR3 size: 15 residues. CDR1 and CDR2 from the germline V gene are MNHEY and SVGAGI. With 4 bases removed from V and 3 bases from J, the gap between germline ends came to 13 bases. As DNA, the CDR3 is TGTGCCAGCAGTTCTTCCGGGACACATGGAAACACCATATATTTT. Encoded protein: CASSSSGTHGNTIYF.

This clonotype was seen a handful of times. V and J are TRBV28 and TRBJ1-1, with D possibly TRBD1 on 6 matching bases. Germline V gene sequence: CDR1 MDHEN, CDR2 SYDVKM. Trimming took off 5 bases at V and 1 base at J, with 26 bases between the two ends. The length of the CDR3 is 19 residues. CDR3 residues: CASSTLFTRDDRPNTEAFF. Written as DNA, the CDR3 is TGTGCCAGCAGTACCCTATTCACCCGCGATGACAGGCCGAACACTGAAGCTTTCTTT.

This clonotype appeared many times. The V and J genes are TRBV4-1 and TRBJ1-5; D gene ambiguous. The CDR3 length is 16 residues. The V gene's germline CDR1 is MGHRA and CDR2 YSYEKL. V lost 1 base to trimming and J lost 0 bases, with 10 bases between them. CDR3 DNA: TGCGCCAGCAGCCAAGGTTCAGGACTTAGCAATCAGCCCCAGCATTTT. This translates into CASSQGSGLSNQPQHF.

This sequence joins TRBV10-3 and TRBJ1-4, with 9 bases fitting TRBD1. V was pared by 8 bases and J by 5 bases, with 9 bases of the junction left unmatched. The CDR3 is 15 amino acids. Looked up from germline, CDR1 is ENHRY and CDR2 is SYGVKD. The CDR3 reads CAIAKSGTGNEKLFF. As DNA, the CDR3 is TGTGCCATCGCGAAGTCCGGGACAGGGAATGAAAAACTGTTTTTT.

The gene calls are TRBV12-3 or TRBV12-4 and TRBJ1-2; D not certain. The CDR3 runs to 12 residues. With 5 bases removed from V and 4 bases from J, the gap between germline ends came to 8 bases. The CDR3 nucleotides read TGTGCCAGCAGTGCACTCCGCTATGGCTACACCTTC. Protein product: CASSALRYGYTF.